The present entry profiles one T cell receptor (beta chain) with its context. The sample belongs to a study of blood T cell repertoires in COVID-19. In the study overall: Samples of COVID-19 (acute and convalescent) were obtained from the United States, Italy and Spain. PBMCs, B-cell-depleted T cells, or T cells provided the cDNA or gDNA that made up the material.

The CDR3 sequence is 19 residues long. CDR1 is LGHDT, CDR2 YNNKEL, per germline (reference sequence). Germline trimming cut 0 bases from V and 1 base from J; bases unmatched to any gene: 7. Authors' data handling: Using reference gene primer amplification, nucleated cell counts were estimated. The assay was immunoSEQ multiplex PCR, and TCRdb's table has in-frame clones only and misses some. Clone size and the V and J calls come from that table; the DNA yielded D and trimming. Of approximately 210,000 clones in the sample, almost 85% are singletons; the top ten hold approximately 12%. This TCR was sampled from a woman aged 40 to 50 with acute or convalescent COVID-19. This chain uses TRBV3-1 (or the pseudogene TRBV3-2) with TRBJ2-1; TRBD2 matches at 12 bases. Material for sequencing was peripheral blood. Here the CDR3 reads CASSQDLSSGGASYNEQFF. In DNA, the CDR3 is TGTGCCAGCAGCCAAGATTTATCTAGCGGGGGGGCTTCCTACAATGAGCAGTTCTTC.